The rows below give T cell receptor beta chains drawn from one sample of a study of graft-versus-host responses after intestinal transplantation. Their antigens are not known. Profiled with immunoSEQ multiplex PCR; TCRdb holds only in-frame clones, not every one. The data contain about 94,000 clones, roughly nine tenths of them singletons. This specimen was unstimulated CD8+ T cells sorted from spleen or lymph node cells, taken before intestinal transplant. These receptors originate from a human donor who received an intestinal transplant. Both conserved end residues are trimmed from each CDR3.

>TRBJ2-3|TRBV13
ASSPTPGGPSEDTQY
>TRBJ2-7|TRBV21-1
ASSKLGPSTYEQY
>TRBJ2-7|TRBV4-1
ASSPAGGTSYEQY
>TRBJ2-1|TRBV6-5
ASGGAGYNEQF
>TRBJ2-4|TRBV30
AWSVRGGAKNIQY
>TRBJ2-5|TRBV4-1
ASSQEWGGETQY
>TRBJ1-1|TRBV5-4
ASSLTGRDGGTEAF
>TRBJ2-1|TRBV6-1
ASSDGVSYNEQF
>TRBJ2-7|TRBV27
ASRGTGIPYEQY
>TRBJ1-2|TRBV9
ASTAGGVDYGYT
>TRBJ2-3|TRBV5-1
ASSLRFMGTDTQY
>TRBJ1-3|TRBV5-6
ASSLAPAGGYGNTIY
>TRBJ2-7|TRBV4-1
ASSQERGGQY
>TRBJ2-7|TRBV7-9
ASSPRTGPEQY
>TRBJ1-5|TRBV6-5
ASGQGLEPQH
>TRBJ2-2|TRBV7-9
ASSGLAGAGELF